The 13 T cell receptor beta chains below were found in one sample sequenced in a study of blood T cell repertoires in COVID-19. Here immunoSEQ multiplex PCR was the method, and the copy in TCRdb shows in-frame clones only, minus some. The sample contains some 300,000 clones, 85% to 90% of which appear only once. What was sequenced was PBMCs or T cells enriched from blood (not recorded which). Receptor source: a woman aged 50 to 60 who had been exposed to COVID-19.

This chain connects TRBV5-1 to TRBJ2-7, with D maybe TRBD1 (8 bases). The CDR3 runs 15 residues. V was clipped by 4 bases and J by 1 base, with 15 bases between them. CDR1 is SGHRS and CDR2 is YFSETQ in the germline V gene. CDR3 coding DNA: TGCGCCAGCAGCCCAAACAGGGGGGGGTCCTACGAGCAGTACTTC. Translated: CASSPNRGGSYEQYF. Looking up the rest from reference TRBV5-1 and TRBJ2-7 gives the full variable domain: KAGVTQTPRYLIKTRGQQVTLSCSPISGHRSVSWYQQTPGQGLQFLFEYFSETQRNKGNFPGRFSGRQFSNSRSEMNVSTLELGDSALYLCASSPNRGGSYEQYFGPGTRLTVT.

The J gene is TRBJ1-3, the V gene TRBV30, with 7 positions matching TRBD1. V shed 2 bases, J shed 2 bases, and the junction held 0 bases outside the gene matches. The CDR3 is 13 amino acids. Germline V gene sequence: CDR1 GTSNPN, CDR2 SVGIG (reference sequence). Here the CDR3 DNA reads TGTGCCTGGAGTAGGGGGCCTGGAAACACCATATATTTT. Its translation: CAWSRGPGNTIYF.

The genes are TRBV5-1 and TRBJ1-2; D not resolved. This CDR3 spans 14 amino acids. Trimming cost V 0 bases and J 8 bases, with 14 bases left between them. CDR1 SGHRS and CDR2 YFSETQ come from the germline V gene. The CDR3 region has the DNA TGCGCCAGCAGCTTGGTAAAAGGAGGCGAAGGCTACACCTTC. Protein sequence: CASSLVKGGEGYTF. The full variable domain, rest sourced from reference TRBV5-1 and TRBJ1-2, is KAGVTQTPRYLIKTRGQQVTLSCSPISGHRSVSWYQQTPGQGLQFLFEYFSETQRNKGNFPGRFSGRQFSNSRSEMNVSTLELGDSALYLCASSLVKGGEGYTFGSGTRLTVV.

This chain links TRBV29-1 with TRBJ1-5; D ambiguous. This CDR3 contains 13 residues. Germline V lookup: CDR1 SQVTM, CDR2 ANQGSEA. The V end was cut by 6 bases, the J end by 0 bases, with 9 bases between. Here the CDR3 reads CSVAYYSNQPQHF. CDR3 sequence (DNA): TGCAGCGTAGCCTACTATAGCAATCAGCCCCAGCATTTT.

This clone is a singleton in its sample. J is TRBJ2-7 and V is TRBV5-4; 11 nucleotides line up with TRBD2. CDR1 is SGHNT, CDR2 YYREEE, per germline (reference sequence). The CDR3 loop spans 15 amino acids. V dropped 4 bases and J dropped 3; count of bases not matched to a gene: 6. In nucleotides, the CDR3 is TGTGCCAGCAGCCCAGAACTAGCGGGGGTCTACGAGCAGTACTTC. Translated: CASSPELAGVYEQYF.

This rearrangement joins TRBV28 to TRBJ1-1; 9 bases fit TRBD1. Germline lookup yields CDR1 MDHEN and CDR2 SYDVKM. Losses at the gene ends were 2 bases for V and 1 base for J; bases not matched to a gene: 8. The CDR3 loop spans 17 amino acids. In DNA form, the CDR3 reads TGTGCCAGCAGTTTACTTCAAAGGACAGGGGCGAACACTGAAGCTTTCTTT. It encodes CASSLLQRTGANTEAFF.

This chain joins TRBV9 and TRBJ2-1; 10 nucleotides agree with TRBD2. The CDR3 length is 16 residues. Germline assignment: CDR1 SGDLS and CDR2 YYNGEE. J gave up 3 bases and V 3 bases, and 6 bases lay outside the gene matches. The CDR3 protein is CASSGPIAGGYNEQFF. The DNA of the CDR3 is TGTGCCAGCAGCGGGCCGATAGCGGGGGGCTACAATGAGCAGTTCTTC.

This rearrangement joins TRBV19 to TRBJ1-1, with 9 bases identical to TRBD1. Germline assignment: CDR1 LNHDA and CDR2 SQIVND (reference sequence). V gave up 6 bases and J gave up 4 bases; unmatched junction bases: 6. This CDR3 region has 14 residues. As DNA, the CDR3 is TGTGCCAGTAGATTGACAGGGGGTCCCACTGAAGCTTTCTTT. The encoded protein is CASRLTGGPTEAFF.

The chain employs TRBV5-5 and TRBJ1-4, with a weak D call TRBD1 (5 bases). Germline CDR1 reads SGHKS; CDR2 reads YYEKEE (reference sequence). V was clipped by 3 bases and J by 6 bases, with 18 bases between them. The CDR3 has 16 residues. In DNA, the CDR3 is TGTGCCAGCAGCTGGACTCAGGGAGGAAAGGATGAAAAACTGTTTTTT. Protein sequence: CASSWTQGGKDEKLFF.

This chain uses TRBV15 with TRBJ1-6, with D possibly being TRBD1 (6 bases). Germline V CDR1 and CDR2: LNHNV, YYDKDF (reference sequence). Trimming shortened V by 3 bases and J by 9 bases, and 12 bases separated the two germline ends. CDR3 length: 14 residues. The CDR3 DNA is TGTGCCACCAGCAGGTGGGACAATGCTTCACCCCTCCACTTT. Amino acids: CATSRWDNASPLHF.

V is TRBV19 and J is TRBJ1-5; D is possibly TRBD1 (6 bases). The germline V gene has CDR1 LNHDA and CDR2 SQIVND (reference sequence). V was pared by 4 bases and J by 6 bases, with 13 bases between. The CDR3 spans 14 residues. The CDR3 spells CASSNLAGVQPQHF. The CDR3 DNA sequence: TGTGCCAGTAGTAACCTGGCAGGGGTTCAGCCCCAGCATTTT.

The V gene is TRBV19, the J gene TRBJ2-1; 7 nucleotides match TRBD1. J was trimmed by 4 bases and V by 1 base; bases with no gene match: 7. The length of the CDR3 is 16 residues. The germline CDR1 and CDR2 sequences are LNHDA and SQIVND (reference sequence). The CDR3 region is CASSIGAGTVYNEQFF. CDR3 bases: TGTGCCAGTAGTATAGGGGCCGGGACAGTGTACAATGAGCAGTTCTTC.

The CDR3 here is CASSQGSSITDTQYF. The CDR3 DNA reads as TGCGCCAGCAGCCAAGGATCTAGCATAACAGATACGCAGTATTTT. The chain couples TRBV4-1 to TRBJ2-3, with D possibly matching TRBD2 (5 bases). Germline V gene data show CDR1 as MGHRA and CDR2 as YSYEKL. V shed 1 base and J shed 3 bases, with 11 bases lying between them. The CDR3 consists of 15 residues.